The clone carrying this T cell receptor (beta chain) was counted ten times or more. Its antigen is not known. The CDR3 sequence is 14 residues long. V dropped 3 bases and J dropped 4 bases, with 13 bases sitting between them. Germline V lookup: CDR1 DFQATT, CDR2 SNEGSKA (reference sequence). The data belong to a study of neurological immune-mediated disorders. Study-level findings and limits: A possible signature appeared as one related-CDR3 cluster, in which phylogenetic grouping placed the repertoires of 18 of 34 multiple sclerosis patients.

In TCRdb, the 5' RACE reads were re-called with MiXCR into one record per CDR3 protein. The sample holds fewer than 85,000 distinct CDR3 sequences, roughly 3.9% seen once. Sequenced sample: PBMCs. This rearrangement joins TRBV20-1 to TRBJ2-1; D tentatively fits TRBD1 or TRBD2 (6 bases each). This TCR was recovered from a man aged 30 to 45 with multiple sclerosis. Here the CDR3 reads CSASTGGQYNEQFF. The CDR3 DNA is TGCAGTGCTAGCACCGGGGGCCAGTACAATGAGCAGTTCTTC.